Following are 24 T cell receptor beta chains from one sample sequenced in a study of identifying expanded T cells in peripheral blood. Method: immunoSEQ multiplex PCR; TCRdb's copy keeps in-frame clones and lacks some. The sample has approximately 79,000 clones; under 90% are singletons. The sample taken for sequencing was blood. The receptors were sampled from a person aged 18-69 years in good health.

The rearrangement uses TRBV14 and TRBJ1-2, with TRBD1 matching over 8 bases. Germline V gene sequence: CDR1 SGHDN, CDR2 FVKESK. V lost 2 bases and J lost 5; bases outside the gene matches: 7. The CDR3 loop spans 15 amino acids. The DNA for the CDR3 is TGTGCCAGCAGCCAACTCCGGACAGGGATATATGGCTACACCTTC. This sequence encodes CASSQLRTGIYGYTF. The full variable domain, with the rest looked up from reference TRBV14 and TRBJ1-2, is EAGVTQFPSHSVIEKGQTVTLRCDPISGHDNLYWYRRVMGKEIKFLLHFVKESKQDESGMPNNRFLAERTGGTYSTLKVQPAELEDSGVYFCASSQLRTGIYGYTFGSGTRLTVV.

This clone was seen a few times. The chain has TRBV7-6 and TRBJ1-4; 7 nucleotides agree with TRBD1. From germline, CDR1 is SGHVS and CDR2 FNYEAQ. V shed 2 bases, J shed 5 bases, and the junction held 5 bases outside the gene matches. CDR3 size: 15 residues. This chain's CDR3 is CASSLFGTANEKLFF. In DNA, the CDR3 is TGTGCCAGCAGCTTATTCGGGACAGCAAATGAAAAACTGTTTTTT.

The rearrangement joins TRBV29-1 to TRBJ2-7, with D tentatively TRBD2 (6 bases). Germline CDR1 SQVTM, CDR2 ANQGSEA. V shed 4 bases and J shed 6 bases, with 16 bases lying between them. The CDR3 is 13 amino acids. DNA for the CDR3: TGCAGCGTTGCTACAGGAAGAGCGGGCGAGCAGTACTTC. This gives the protein CSVATGRAGEQYF.

This chain links TRBV14 with TRBJ2-2, with 7 bases lining up with TRBD2. CDR1 and CDR2 (germline): SGHDN, FVKESK. J lost 4 bases, V lost 1 base, and 12 bases had no gene match. This CDR3 region has 18 residues. CDR3 sequence reads: CASSQGWTGRQFTGELFF. CDR3 nucleotides: TGTGCCAGCAGCCAAGGCTGGACCGGGAGGCAATTCACCGGGGAGCTGTTTTTT.

The J gene is TRBJ2-7, the V gene TRBV11-2; 11 bases are shared with TRBD1. V dropped 3 bases and J dropped 6; count of bases not matched to a gene: 4. From germline, CDR1 is SGHAT and CDR2 FQNNGV. The length of the CDR3 is 14 residues. CDR3: CASSFPGTGGEQYF. The CDR3 DNA is TGTGCCAGCAGCTTCCCCGGGACAGGGGGCGAGCAGTACTTC.

V usage is TRBV6-6 and J usage is TRBJ2-1; no definite D call. This CDR3 region has 13 residues. In germline, CDR1 is MNHNY, CDR2 SVGAGI (reference sequence). The V end was cut by 0 bases, the J end by 4 bases, with 4 bases between. The CDR3 region has the DNA TGTGCCAGCAGTTACTCGCGATACAATGAGCAGTTCTTC. This encodes CASSYSRYNEQFF.

J is TRBJ1-1 and V is TRBV27; no definite D call. From germline, CDR1 is MNHEY and CDR2 SMNVEV (reference sequence). The germline V and J ends were trimmed by 0 bases and 2 bases, with 7 bases remaining between them. The CDR3 length is 14 residues. The CDR3 is CASSLSRGNTEAFF. The CDR3 DNA is TGTGCCAGCAGTTTATCCCGGGGAAACACTGAAGCTTTCTTT.

A note on this clone: Compared with germline, one end of the junction differs, possibly owing to a read error. The rearrangement joins TRBV7-7 to TRBJ2-3, with D perhaps TRBD1 or TRBD2 (5 bases each). CDR3 size: 14 residues. Per the germline V gene, CDR1 is SSHAT and CDR2 is FNYEAQ (reference sequence). The CDR3 DNA is TGTGCTAGCAGCCTGGGACCCGTGGGAGATACGCAGTATTTT. The encoded protein is CASSLGPVGDTQYF.

The CDR3 is CASSWDTTYGYTF. The DNA for the CDR3 is TGTGCCAGCAGCTGGGACACAACCTATGGCTACACCTTC. The chain has TRBV5-5 and TRBJ1-2, with D tentatively TRBD1 (6 bases). The CDR3 contains 13 residues. V lost 3 bases to trimming and J lost 4 bases, with 10 bases between them. The germline CDR1 and CDR2 sequences are SGHKS and YYEKEE (reference sequence).

In DNA, the CDR3 is TGTGCCAGCCGCGCCGCTCCAGCGAACACTGAAGCTTTCTTT. It codes for CASRAAPANTEAFF. The chain is built from TRBV2 and TRBJ1-1; D uncertain. Per germline, CDR1 SNHLY and CDR2 FYNNEI. The CDR3 covers 14 residues. Trimming took 8 bases from V and 1 from J, leaving 14 bases between them.

The rearrangement joins TRBV10-1 to TRBJ2-7; unclear D gene. V was cut by 4 bases and J by 3 bases, with 13 bases left in between. In germline, CDR1 is WNHNN, CDR2 SYGVQD (reference sequence). The CDR3 has 14 amino acids. The CDR3 sequence: CASSAVKNYYEQYF. The DNA of the CDR3 is TGCGCCAGCAGTGCGGTTAAGAATTACTACGAGCAGTACTTC.

The chain combines TRBV4-1 with TRBJ2-1; 13 nucleotides match TRBD2. Germline V CDR1 and CDR2: MGHRA, YSYEKL. V gave up 4 bases and J gave up 6 bases; unmatched junction bases: 9. The CDR3 spans 17 residues. CDR3 in amino acids: CASSRGTSGILGNEQFF. The CDR3 DNA reads as TGCGCCAGCAGCCGAGGGACTAGCGGGATTCTCGGCAATGAGCAGTTCTTC.

The chain couples TRBV20-1 to TRBJ2-4, with unresolved D. Germline CDR1 and CDR2: DFQATT and SNEGSKA (reference sequence). The V end was cut by 7 bases, the J end by 9 bases, with 13 bases between. The CDR3 length is 11 residues. CDR3 coding DNA: TGCAGTGGTGTCCGGAAGGGCATTCAGTACTTC. This translates into CSGVRKGIQYF.

This clone was observed a handful of times. The chain recombines TRBV2 with TRBJ1-1; D call uncertain. This CDR3 is built from 16 residues. The ends were cut back, 7 bases at V and 5 bases at J, with 23 bases in the middle. Germline CDR1 reads SNHLY; CDR2 reads FYNNEI. Here the CDR3 DNA reads TGTGCCAGCAAAATAGTCCGGTTATTAGTGGGAACTGAAGCTTTCTTT. Translated: CASKIVRLLVGTEAFF.

The chain links TRBV27 to TRBJ1-1; D is perhaps TRBD1 (5 bases). Deletions cut 0 bases from V and 0 bases from J, with 8 bases between. The CDR3 length is 15 residues. The germline V gene has CDR1 MNHEY and CDR2 SMNVEV (reference sequence). In DNA, the CDR3 is TGTGCCAGCAGTTTATCGTTAGGGGTGAACACTGAAGCTTTCTTT. This translates into CASSLSLGVNTEAFF.

This chain joins TRBV7-3 and TRBJ2-3; D tentatively fits TRBD1 or TRBD2 (5 bases each). Looked up from germline, CDR1 is SGHTA and CDR2 is FQGTGA. Trimming cost V 5 bases and J 0 bases, with 15 bases left between them. The CDR3 covers 16 residues. The chain's CDR3 is CASSEGTDPSTDTQYF. The CDR3 DNA sequence: TGTGCCAGCAGCGAAGGGACGGACCCTAGCACAGATACGCAGTATTTT.

The V and J genes are TRBV4-1 and TRBJ2-5; the match to TRBD2 covers 12 bases. V dropped 2 bases and J dropped 5; count of bases not matched to a gene: 6. The germline V gene has CDR1 MGHRA and CDR2 YSYEKL. The CDR3 runs to 16 residues. CDR3 bases: TGCGCCAGCAGCCAAAACTTCGGGACTAGCGGGGAGACCCAGTACTTC. Translation gives CASSQNFGTSGETQYF.

This clone appeared a single time. One end of the junction fails to match germline, which may point to a read error. J is TRBJ2-7 and V is TRBV6-1; unclear D gene. The CDR3 loop spans 12 amino acids. Germline V gene data show CDR1 as MNHNS and CDR2 as SASEGT. In DNA, the CDR3 is TGTGCCAGCAGTGCAGACTTTGGATCGTGTGGTTTC. Its protein product is CASSADFGSCGF.

The chain recombines TRBV28 with TRBJ2-1, with a tentative D call TRBD1 (6 bases). The germline V gene has CDR1 MDHEN and CDR2 SYDVKM. The CDR3 is 15 amino acids. Deletions cut 4 bases from V and 5 bases from J, with 15 bases between. In nucleotides, the CDR3 is TGTGCCAGCAGTTCAAATACTAGACAGGACAATGAGCAGTTCTTC. As protein: CASSSNTRQDNEQFF.

This clone was seen once. V usage is TRBV28 and J usage is TRBJ2-3; maybe TRBD2 (5 bases). Germline CDR1 and CDR2: MDHEN and SYDVKM. V was clipped by 6 bases and J by 1 base, with 8 bases between them. This CDR3 contains 13 residues. The CDR3 DNA is TGTGCCAGCAGGGGAGTGCGCACAGATACGCAGTATTTT. Translating it yields CASRGVRTDTQYF. Together with reference TRBV28 and TRBJ2-3, the CDR3 gives the full variable domain: DVKVTQSSRYLVKRTGEKVFLECVQDMDHENMFWYRQDPGLGLRLIYFSYDVKMKEKGDIPEGYSVSREKKERFSLILESASTNQTSMYLCASRGVRTDTQYFGPGTRLTVL.

V usage is TRBV28 and J usage is TRBJ2-1; D is possibly TRBD2 (5 bases). Germline V lookup: CDR1 MDHEN, CDR2 SYDVKM. This CDR3 spans 12 amino acids. V was trimmed by 6 bases and J by 9 bases, leaving 12 bases between them. CDR3: CASSRVGIEQFF. For the CDR3, the DNA is TGTGCCAGCAGCCGTGTCGGGATTGAGCAGTTCTTC.

The rearrangement uses TRBV18 and TRBJ1-1; D uncertain. Trimming stripped 5 bases from V and 1 base from J, with 14 bases between. This CDR3 has 15 amino acids. Germline V gives CDR1 KGHSH, CDR2 LQKENI. The CDR3, as DNA: TGTGCCAGCTCATCATCCGCTGCGGGGAACACTGAAGCTTTCTTT. It specifies CASSSSAAGNTEAFF. Full variable domain (rest looked up from reference TRBV18 and TRBJ1-1): NAGVMQNPRHLVRRRGQEARLRCSPMKGHSHVYWYRQLPEEGLKFMVYLQKENIIDESGMPKERFSAEFPKEGPSILRIQQVVRGDSAAYFCASSSSAAGNTEAFFGQGTRLTVV.

The chain uses TRBV6-5 and TRBJ1-2; a weak D match, TRBD1 (5 bases). Germline V gives CDR1 MNHEY, CDR2 SVGAGI. The V gene lost 6 bases and the J gene lost 6 bases, with 20 bases spanning the gap. The CDR3 has 15 amino acids. Written as DNA, the CDR3 is TGTGCCAGCAGGCCCTACCCTGGACAAGACCATGGCTACACCTTC. Translation gives CASRPYPGQDHGYTF.

The V gene is TRBV10-2, the J gene TRBJ2-1, with TRBD2 identical over 12 bases. V dropped 6 bases and J dropped 4; count of bases not matched to a gene: 13. The CDR3 spans 18 residues. CDR1 and CDR2 from the germline V gene are WSHSY and SAAADI. The CDR3 loop reads CASRDLAGGRGRYNEQFF. In DNA form, the CDR3 reads TGCGCCAGCAGAGACCTAGCGGGAGGGCGGGGTAGGTACAATGAGCAGTTCTTC.